The 32 T cell receptor beta chains reported below all come from one sample, sequenced in a study of STAT5B mutations in CD4+ large granular lymphocyte leukemia. Clones were sequenced by immunoSEQ multiplex PCR, and TCRdb holds only the in-frame ones, with some missing. Of about 33,000 clones in the sample, about four fifths were seen once. The sample was CD4+ T cells from blood buffy coats. Receptor source: a human donor in good health.

The V gene is TRBV28, the J gene TRBJ1-5; D remains ambiguous. Germline V gives CDR1 MDHEN, CDR2 SYDVKM. V was cut by 2 bases and J by 4 bases, with 15 bases left in between. This CDR3 spans 16 amino acids. CDR3 sequence reads: CASSLVGSWENQPQHF. The CDR3 DNA reads as TGTGCCAGCAGTTTAGTTGGCTCTTGGGAGAATCAGCCCCAGCATTTT.

The genes are TRBV19 and TRBJ2-5; D possibly corresponds to TRBD1 (6 bases). CDR1 and CDR2 (germline): LNHDA, SQIVND (reference sequence). V lost 1 base to trimming and J lost 1 base, with 13 bases between them. This CDR3 contains 16 residues. The CDR3 DNA reads as TGTGCCAGTAGTATAGGGGTCCAGGGGTTCCAAGAGACCCAGTACTTC. Translated: CASSIGVQGFQETQYF. The complete variable domain, with remaining parts taken from reference TRBV19 and TRBJ2-5, reads DGGITQSPKYLFRKEGQNVTLSCEQNLNHDAMYWYRQDPGQGLRLIYYSQIVNDFQKGDIAEGYSVSREKKESFPLTVTSAQKNPTAFYLCASSIGVQGFQETQYFGPGTRLLVL.

This chain links TRBV6-4 with TRBJ2-1; a possible D gene is TRBD2 (5 bases). Trimming cost V 6 bases and J 1 base, with 13 bases left between them. The CDR3 runs 15 residues. CDR1 is MRHNA, CDR2 SNTAGT, per germline. The CDR3 spells CASSVDGNSYNEQFF. Here the CDR3 DNA reads TGTGCCAGCAGCGTCGACGGGAATTCCTACAATGAGCAGTTCTTC.

In this sample, this clone turned up once. The chain couples TRBV7-2 to TRBJ2-3, with D perhaps matching TRBD2 (7 bases). This CDR3 comprises 15 residues. Germline-derived CDR1 and CDR2 are SGHTA and FQGNSA. Between the trimmed V and J ends, which lost 5 bases and 6 bases, there was a span of 18 bases. The DNA for the CDR3 is TGTGCCAGCAGCCTAACCGCCGGGGGGCACGATACGCAGTATTTT. Translation: CASSLTAGGHDTQYF.

This clone was counted only a few times. The V call is TRBV30, the J call TRBJ1-4, with unresolved D. Germline V CDR1 and CDR2: GTSNPN, SVGIG (reference sequence). This CDR3 contains 14 residues. V lost 0 bases to trimming and J lost 4 bases, with 9 bases between them. In nucleotides, the CDR3 is TGTGCCTGGAGTGTAGGACCGAATAATGAAAAACTGTTTTTT. Its translation: CAWSVGPNNEKLFF.

The gene calls are TRBV7-2 and TRBJ2-5; D unresolved. V was pared by 1 base and J by 2 bases, with 11 bases between. The germline gives CDR1 SGHTA, CDR2 FQGNSA. This CDR3 is 15 amino acids long. CDR3 in amino acids: CASSLGRAPQETQYF. DNA for the CDR3: TGTGCCAGCAGCTTAGGCCGGGCGCCGCAAGAGACCCAGTACTTC.

This clone was observed a few times. The genes are TRBV5-5 and TRBJ1-5, with D unclear. Trimming stripped 4 bases from V and 0 bases from J, with 5 bases between. In germline, CDR1 is SGHKS, CDR2 YYEKEE (reference sequence). The CDR3 runs to 13 residues. The DNA for the CDR3 is TGTGCCAGCAGCCAACTTAGCAATCAGCCCCAGCATTTT. This sequence encodes CASSQLSNQPQHF.

The chain links TRBV29-1 to TRBJ2-3; 12 bases map to TRBD2. The J segment lost 7 bases and the V segment lost 4 bases, leaving 6 bases of the junction unmatched. This CDR3 contains 14 residues. CDR1 is SQVTM, CDR2 ANQGSEA, per germline. The CDR3 reads CSVASGGGMNTQYF. Here the CDR3 DNA reads TGCAGCGTTGCTAGCGGGGGGGGCATGAATACGCAGTATTTT.

The chain recombines TRBV6-5 with TRBJ2-7; tentatively, D is TRBD2 (6 bases). Germline CDR1 reads MNHEY; CDR2 reads SVGAGI. This CDR3 contains 15 residues. V was trimmed by 2 bases and J by 3 bases, leaving 14 bases between them. The CDR3 is CASSYGGLAVYEQYF. The DNA of the CDR3 is TGTGCCAGCAGTTACGGAGGGCTAGCCGTCTACGAGCAGTACTTC.

The rearrangement joins TRBV27 to TRBJ2-1; 9 positions match TRBD2. The CDR3 has 16 amino acids. Losses at the gene ends were 6 bases for V and 0 bases for J; bases not matched to a gene: 6. CDR1 and CDR2 from the germline V gene are MNHEY and SMNVEV (reference sequence). The CDR3 DNA follows: TGTGCCAGCAGGAGGGCGGGGGGGGCCTCCTACAATGAGCAGTTCTTC. Translated, it gives CASRRAGGASYNEQFF.

The gene calls are TRBV21-1 and TRBJ2-7; TRBD2 reflects the table's D call only, with no check against the DNA. TRBV21-1 is a pseudogene segment. The CDR3 has 16 amino acids. CDR3 sequence reads: CASSKGSTSGSYEQYF. DNA of the CDR3: TGTGCCAGCAGCAAAGGGAGTACTAGCGGGAGTTACGAGCAGTACTTC.

This clone has only a few counts. This chain's CDR3 is CASSFSYNEQFF. DNA for the CDR3: TGTGCCAGCAGCTTCTCCTACAATGAGCAGTTCTTC. The chain links TRBV7-2 to TRBJ2-1; unclear D gene. Germline V gene lookup returns CDR1 SGHTA and CDR2 FQGNSA. V was clipped by 3 bases and J by 0 bases, with 0 bases between them. This CDR3 is 12 amino acids long.

This clone was seen a single time. This chain connects TRBV23-1 to TRBJ2-1; tentative D call: TRBD1 (6 bases). Being an ORF, TRBV23-1 has a function that is uncertain. V lost 6 bases, J lost 9 bases, and 15 bases lay in between. The CDR3 runs 13 residues. The CDR3 spells CASSRSTGPEQFF. The CDR3 nucleotides read TGCGCCAGCAGCCGATCAACAGGGCCTGAGCAGTTCTTC.

A few counts support this clone. The chain recombines TRBV5-1 with TRBJ1-1; possibly TRBD1 for D (5 bases). Trimming took 1 base from V and 4 from J, leaving 8 bases between them. The CDR3 totals 13 residues. Germline V gene lookup returns CDR1 SGHRS and CDR2 YFSETQ. The CDR3 region is CASSLSRGTEAFF. The DNA of the CDR3 is TGCGCCAGCAGCTTGAGTAGGGGCACTGAAGCTTTCTTT.

This clone has just one count. The J gene is TRBJ2-1, the V gene TRBV11-2; 7 bases fit TRBD2. V lost 1 base to trimming and J lost 5 bases; unmatched junction nucleotides: 5. Per the germline V gene, CDR1 is SGHAT and CDR2 is FQNNGV. The CDR3 contains 15 residues. The CDR3 coding sequence is TGTGCCAGCAGCTTAGGGGACTACTACGACAATGAGCAGTTCTTC. Encoded protein: CASSLGDYYDNEQFF.

The chain uses TRBV19 and TRBJ1-5; maybe TRBD1 (5 bases). Germline assignment: CDR1 LNHDA and CDR2 SQIVND (reference sequence). V lost 7 bases and J 4 bases, leaving 32 bases between the germline ends. CDR3 length equals 20 residues. DNA of the CDR3: TGTGCCAGTAAGGGTCCAACCCAAACCCAGGGCCCCAGGTGGAATCAGCCCCAGCATTTT. Protein product: CASKGPTQTQGPRWNQPQHF.

V gene TRBV28 combines with J gene TRBJ1-2; possible D gene TRBD1, 6 bases. This CDR3 has 13 residues. The V and J ends lost 7 bases and 1 base respectively, with 10 bases between them. Germline CDR1 and CDR2: MDHEN and SYDVKM. The chain's CDR3 is CASMKGGNYGYTF. Here the CDR3 DNA reads TGTGCCAGCATGAAAGGGGGTAACTATGGCTACACCTTC.

Here the CDR3 reads CASRSTSGRPYEQYF. The CDR3 nucleotides read TGTGCCAGCAGGTCGACTAGCGGGCGCCCCTACGAGCAGTACTTC. The rearrangement joins TRBV11-2 to TRBJ2-7; 10 bases map to TRBD2. Losses at the gene ends were 6 bases for V and 2 bases for J; bases not matched to a gene: 7. Germline values: CDR1 SGHAT, CDR2 FQNNGV. This CDR3 has 15 residues.

V and J are TRBV5-4 and TRBJ2-1; 9 bases fit TRBD1. Germline loops: CDR1 SGHNT, CDR2 YYREEE (reference sequence). Trimming took 2 bases from V and 12 from J; bases not matched to a gene: 6. This CDR3 has 13 amino acids. The DNA of the CDR3 is TGTGCCAGCAGCTTACCTACAGGGGGCGGGCAGTTCTTC. It is translated as CASSLPTGGGQFF.

The chain uses TRBV30 and TRBJ1-3; a weak D match, TRBD1 (5 bases). The CDR3 contains 14 residues. The V and J ends lost 2 bases and 0 bases respectively, with 8 bases between them. CDR1 GTSNPN and CDR2 SVGIG come from the germline V gene (reference sequence). CDR3 coding DNA: TGTGCCTGGAGTCTGAGGGGCTCTGGAAACACCATATATTTT. Translating gives CAWSLRGSGNTIYF.

The gene calls are TRBV7-3 and TRBJ2-1; tentative D call: TRBD2 (5 bases). V lost 1 base to trimming and J lost 8 bases, with 15 bases between them. CDR1 is SGHTA and CDR2 is FQGTGA in the germline V gene. The CDR3 sequence is 15 residues long. As DNA, the CDR3 is TGTGCCAGCAGCTTAAATAGCGCCCGAGGCGATGAGCAGTTCTTC. This translates into CASSLNSARGDEQFF. The full variable domain, its missing parts supplied by reference TRBV7-3 and TRBJ2-1, is GAGVSQTPSNKVTEKGKYVELRCDPISGHTALYWYRQSLGQGPEFLIYFQGTGAADDSGLPNDRFFAVRPEGSVSTLKIQRTERGDSAVYLCASSLNSARGDEQFFGPGTRLTVL.

The CDR3 reads CASSTGTGGRYF. CDR3 coding DNA: TGTGCCAGTTCAACCGGGACAGGGGGCAGGTACTTC. The chain carries TRBV27 and TRBJ2-7; 12 bases align to TRBD1. CDR1 MNHEY and CDR2 SMNVEV come from the germline V gene (reference sequence). The CDR3 loop spans 12 amino acids. V shed 9 bases, J shed 12 bases, and the junction held 9 bases outside the gene matches.

The V gene is TRBV7-2, the J gene TRBJ1-5; no reliable D call. The CDR3 length is 15 residues. The V end lost 2 bases, the J end lost 7 bases, and 15 bases lay between the germline ends. Germline V CDR1 and CDR2: SGHTA, FQGNSA. The CDR3 sequence: CASSLLATEGQPQHF. The CDR3, as DNA: TGTGCCAGCAGCTTACTTGCGACTGAAGGGCAGCCCCAGCATTTT.

CDR3 protein: CAWSVGTTNEKLFF. CDR3 in DNA: TGTGCCTGGAGTGTTGGCACAACTAATGAAAAACTGTTTTTT. V usage is TRBV30 and J usage is TRBJ1-4; D gene uncertain. CDR1 and CDR2 (germline): GTSNPN, SVGIG (reference sequence). Trimming removed 0 bases at V and 0 bases at J, with 5 bases between. The CDR3 sequence is 14 residues long.

The V and J genes are TRBV7-9 and TRBJ1-3, with no clear D. Trimming removed 11 bases from V and 3 bases from J, with 14 bases in between. The CDR3 is 13 amino acids. Germline values: CDR1 SEHNR, CDR2 FQNEAQ (reference sequence). This chain's CDR3 is CAPLRVRGNTIYF. The CDR3 region has the DNA TGTGCCCCCCTAAGGGTTCGTGGAAACACCATATATTTT.

The chain employs TRBV6-5 and TRBJ1-5; D unclear. The germline V gene has CDR1 MNHEY and CDR2 SVGAGI. V was clipped by 8 bases and J by 3 bases, with 14 bases between them. The CDR3 is 14 amino acids. The CDR3 sequence: CASSQLRSNQPQHF. DNA of the CDR3: TGTGCCAGCTCCCAGTTGCGGTCCAATCAGCCCCAGCATTTT.

The chain employs TRBV7-9 and TRBJ1-2; D uncertain. The CDR3 runs to 17 residues. Germline CDR1 reads SEHNR; CDR2 reads FQNEAQ (reference sequence). V lost 0 bases, J lost 4 bases, and 18 bases lay in between. The CDR3 DNA is TGTGCCAGCAGCTTAGCAGGGATGGAGGGTACGGCCTATGGCTACACCTTC. Amino acid sequence: CASSLAGMEGTAYGYTF. The whole variable domain, filled in from reference TRBV7-9 and TRBJ1-2, reads DTGVSQNPRHKITKRGQNVTFRCDPISEHNRLYWYRQTLGQGPEFLTYFQNEAQLEKSRLLSDRFSAERPKGSFSTLEIQRTEQGDSAMYLCASSLAGMEGTAYGYTFGSGTRLTVV.

The chain couples TRBV20-1 to TRBJ1-4; the D gene is possibly TRBD1 (6 bases). V was cut by 6 bases and J by 8 bases, with 10 bases left in between. The germline V gene has CDR1 DFQATT and CDR2 SNEGSKA (reference sequence). The CDR3 totals 11 residues. The chain's CDR3 is CSARGIEKLFF. Written as DNA, the CDR3 is TGCAGTGCGAGGGGGATCGAAAAACTGTTTTTT.

The chain joins TRBV7-3 to TRBJ2-1, with D maybe TRBD2 (6 bases). Germline V gene data show CDR1 as SGHTA and CDR2 as FQGTGA. Trimming took 0 bases from V and 8 from J, leaving 23 bases between them. CDR3 length: 18 amino acids. In DNA, the CDR3 is TGTGCCAGCAGCTTAACGGGTGGCGGGGACGCCATTCGGGATGAGCAGTTCTTC. It translates to CASSLTGGGDAIRDEQFF.

V usage is TRBV5-1 and J usage is TRBJ2-3, with D hard to call. This CDR3 contains 14 residues. Trimming left V 3 bases short and J 0 bases short, with 8 bases between. Germline V lookup: CDR1 SGHRS, CDR2 YFSETQ. The CDR3 protein is CASSWAGSTDTQYF. DNA for the CDR3: TGCGCCAGCAGCTGGGCCGGGAGCACAGATACGCAGTATTTT. The full variable domain, completed using reference TRBV5-1 and TRBJ2-3, is KAGVTQTPRYLIKTRGQQVTLSCSPISGHRSVSWYQQTPGQGLQFLFEYFSETQRNKGNFPGRFSGRQFSNSRSEMNVSTLELGDSALYLCASSWAGSTDTQYFGPGTRLTVL.

This chain connects TRBV5-1 to TRBJ2-5; 8 bases align to TRBD2. There are 14 residues in the CDR3. V shed 6 bases, J shed 11 bases, and the junction held 15 bases outside the gene matches. Per the germline V gene, CDR1 is SGHRS and CDR2 is YFSETQ. The CDR3 bases are TGCGCCAGCATTCCCCCCGGGGGGGCGGGGGAGCAGTACTTC. This codes for CASIPPGGAGEQYF.

The chain uses TRBV4-1 and TRBJ1-2; no reliable D call. Germline V gene lookup returns CDR1 MGHRA and CDR2 YSYEKL. CDR3 length: 16 residues. The ends were cut back, 1 base at V and 2 bases at J, with 14 bases in the middle. The DNA for the CDR3 is TGCGCCAGCAGCCAAGTTCAAGGGTCCCTCAACTATGGCTACACCTTC. Encoded protein: CASSQVQGSLNYGYTF.